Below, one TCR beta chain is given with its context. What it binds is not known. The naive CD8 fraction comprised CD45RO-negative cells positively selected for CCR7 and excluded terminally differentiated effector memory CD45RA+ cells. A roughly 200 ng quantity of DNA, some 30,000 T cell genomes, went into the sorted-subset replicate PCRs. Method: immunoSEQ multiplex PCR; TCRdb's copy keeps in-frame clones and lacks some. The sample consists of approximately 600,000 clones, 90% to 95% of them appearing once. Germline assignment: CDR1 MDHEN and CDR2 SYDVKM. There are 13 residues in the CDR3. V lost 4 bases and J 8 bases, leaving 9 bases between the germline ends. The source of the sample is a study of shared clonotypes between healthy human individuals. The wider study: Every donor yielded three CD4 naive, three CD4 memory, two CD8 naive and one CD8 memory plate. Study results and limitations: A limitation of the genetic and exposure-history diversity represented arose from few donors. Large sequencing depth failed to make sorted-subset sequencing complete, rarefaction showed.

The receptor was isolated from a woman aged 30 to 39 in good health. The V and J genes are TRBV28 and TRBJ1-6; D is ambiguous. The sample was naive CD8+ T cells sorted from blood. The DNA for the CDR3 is TGTGCCAGCAGTTGGGCCGGGGATTCACCCCTCCACTTT. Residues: CASSWAGDSPLHF.